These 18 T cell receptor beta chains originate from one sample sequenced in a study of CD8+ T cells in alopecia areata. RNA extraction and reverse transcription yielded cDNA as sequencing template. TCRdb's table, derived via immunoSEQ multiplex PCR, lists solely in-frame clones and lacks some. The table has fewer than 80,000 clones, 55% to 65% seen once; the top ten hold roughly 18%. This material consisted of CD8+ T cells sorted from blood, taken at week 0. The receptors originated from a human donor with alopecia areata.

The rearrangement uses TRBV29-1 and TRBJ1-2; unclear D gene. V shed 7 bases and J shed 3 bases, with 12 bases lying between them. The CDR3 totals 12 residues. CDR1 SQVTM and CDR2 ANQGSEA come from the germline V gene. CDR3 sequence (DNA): TGCAGCGCCCCACACAGCGACTATGGCTACACCTTC. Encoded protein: CSAPHSDYGYTF. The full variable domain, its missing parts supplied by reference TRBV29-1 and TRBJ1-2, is SAVISQKPSRDICQRGTSLTIQCQVDSQVTMMFWYRQQPGQSLTLIATANQGSEATYESGFVIDKFPISRPNLTFSTLTVSNMSPEDSSIYLCSAPHSDYGYTFGSGTRLTVV.

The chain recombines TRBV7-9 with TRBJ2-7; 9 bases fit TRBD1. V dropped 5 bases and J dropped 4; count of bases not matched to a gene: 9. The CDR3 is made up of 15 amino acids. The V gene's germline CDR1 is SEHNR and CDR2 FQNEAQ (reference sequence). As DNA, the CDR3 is TGTGCCAGCAGCACCTGGGACAGGGCCGTATACGAGCAGTACTTC. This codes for CASSTWDRAVYEQYF.

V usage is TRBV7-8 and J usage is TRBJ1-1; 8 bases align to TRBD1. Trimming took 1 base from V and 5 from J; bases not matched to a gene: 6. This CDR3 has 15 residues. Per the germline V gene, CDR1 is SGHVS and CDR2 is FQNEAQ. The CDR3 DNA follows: TGTGCCAGCAGCTTAGGCCAGGGGGCGTGGACTGAAGCTTTCTTT. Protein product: CASSLGQGAWTEAFF.

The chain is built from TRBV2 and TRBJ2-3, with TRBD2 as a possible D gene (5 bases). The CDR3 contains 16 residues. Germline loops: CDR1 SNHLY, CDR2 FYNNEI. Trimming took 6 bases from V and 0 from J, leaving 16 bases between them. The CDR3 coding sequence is TGTGCCAGCAGCCTCTTCCCGGGGTCTAGCACAGATACGCAGTATTTT. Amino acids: CASSLFPGSSTDTQYF.

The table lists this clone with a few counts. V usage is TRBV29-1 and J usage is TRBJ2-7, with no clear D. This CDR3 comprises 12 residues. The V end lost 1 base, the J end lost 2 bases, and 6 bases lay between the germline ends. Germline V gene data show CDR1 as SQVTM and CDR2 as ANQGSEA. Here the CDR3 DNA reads TGCAGCGTTGAAGGCAGCCCCTACGAGCAGTACTTC. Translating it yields CSVEGSPYEQYF.

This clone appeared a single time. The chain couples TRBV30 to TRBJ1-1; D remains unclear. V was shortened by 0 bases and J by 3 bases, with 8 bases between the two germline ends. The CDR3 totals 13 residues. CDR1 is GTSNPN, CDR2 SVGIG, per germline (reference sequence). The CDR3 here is CAWSVGLYTEAFF. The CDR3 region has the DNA TGTGCCTGGAGTGTGGGCTTATACACTGAAGCTTTCTTT.

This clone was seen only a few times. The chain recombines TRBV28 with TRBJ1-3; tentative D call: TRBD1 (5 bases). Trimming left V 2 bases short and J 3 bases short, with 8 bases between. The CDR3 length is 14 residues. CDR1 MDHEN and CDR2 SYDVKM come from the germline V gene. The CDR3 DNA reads TGTGCCAGCAGTTTAAGGGGCTATGGAAACACCATATATTTT. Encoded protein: CASSLRGYGNTIYF.

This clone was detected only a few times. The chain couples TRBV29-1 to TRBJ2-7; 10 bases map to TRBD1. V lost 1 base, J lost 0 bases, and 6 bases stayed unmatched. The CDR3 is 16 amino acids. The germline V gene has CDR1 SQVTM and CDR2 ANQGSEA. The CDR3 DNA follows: TGCAGCGTTGAAGTCCCTGGACAGGGGGACTCCTACGAGCAGTACTTC. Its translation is CSVEVPGQGDSYEQYF.

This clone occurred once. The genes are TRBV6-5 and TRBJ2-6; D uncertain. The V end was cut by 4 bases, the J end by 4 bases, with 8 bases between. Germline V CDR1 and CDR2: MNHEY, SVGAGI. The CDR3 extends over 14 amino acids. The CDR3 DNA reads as TGTGCCAGCAGTTTATCTCCAGGGGCCAACGTCCTGACTTTC. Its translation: CASSLSPGANVLTF.

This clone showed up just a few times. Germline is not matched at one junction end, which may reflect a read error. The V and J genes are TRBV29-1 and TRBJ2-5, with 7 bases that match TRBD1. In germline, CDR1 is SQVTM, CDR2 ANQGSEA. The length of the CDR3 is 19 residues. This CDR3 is CSVEAPQKNRGAAEETQYF. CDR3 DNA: TGCAGCGTCGAAGCCCCTCAGAAAAACAGGGGCGCCGCGGAAGAGACCCAGTACTTC.

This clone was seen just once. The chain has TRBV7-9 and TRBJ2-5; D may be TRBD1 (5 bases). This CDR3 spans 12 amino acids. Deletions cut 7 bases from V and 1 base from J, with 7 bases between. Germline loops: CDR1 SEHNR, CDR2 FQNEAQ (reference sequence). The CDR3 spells CASKDIQETQYF. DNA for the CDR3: TGTGCCAGCAAGGACATCCAAGAGACCCAGTACTTC.

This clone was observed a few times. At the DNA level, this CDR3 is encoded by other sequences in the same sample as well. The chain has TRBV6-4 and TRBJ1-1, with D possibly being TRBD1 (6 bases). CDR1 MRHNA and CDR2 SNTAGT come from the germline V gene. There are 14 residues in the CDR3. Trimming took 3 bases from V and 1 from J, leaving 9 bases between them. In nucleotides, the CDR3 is TGTGCCAGCAGTGAGGGGGGCTCGAACACTGAAGCTTTCTTT. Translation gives CASSEGGSNTEAFF.

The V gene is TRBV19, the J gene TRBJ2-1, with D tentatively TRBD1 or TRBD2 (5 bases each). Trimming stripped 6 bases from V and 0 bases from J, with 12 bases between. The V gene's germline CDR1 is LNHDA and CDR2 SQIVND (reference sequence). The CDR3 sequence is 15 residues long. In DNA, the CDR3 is TGTGCCAGTAGCGGGGACGGAAGCTCCTACAATGAGCAGTTCTTC. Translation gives CASSGDGSSYNEQFF. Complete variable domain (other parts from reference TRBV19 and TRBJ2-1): DGGITQSPKYLFRKEGQNVTLSCEQNLNHDAMYWYRQDPGQGLRLIYYSQIVNDFQKGDIAEGYSVSREKKESFPLTVTSAQKNPTAFYLCASSGDGSSYNEQFFGPGTRLTVL.

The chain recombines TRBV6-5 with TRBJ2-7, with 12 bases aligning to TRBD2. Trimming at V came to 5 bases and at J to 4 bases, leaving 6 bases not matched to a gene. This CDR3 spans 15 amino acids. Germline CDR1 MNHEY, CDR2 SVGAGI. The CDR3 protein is CASSQTSGRQYEQYF. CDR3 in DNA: TGTGCCAGCAGTCAGACTAGCGGGAGACAGTACGAGCAGTACTTC.

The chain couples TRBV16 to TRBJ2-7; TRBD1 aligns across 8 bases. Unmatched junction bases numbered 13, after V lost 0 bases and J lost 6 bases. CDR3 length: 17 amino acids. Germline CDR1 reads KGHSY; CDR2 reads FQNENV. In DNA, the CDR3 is TGTGCCAGCAGCCAATCCTCCGGACAGGGTAGGTCGGTCGAGCAGTACTTC. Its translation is CASSQSSGQGRSVEQYF.

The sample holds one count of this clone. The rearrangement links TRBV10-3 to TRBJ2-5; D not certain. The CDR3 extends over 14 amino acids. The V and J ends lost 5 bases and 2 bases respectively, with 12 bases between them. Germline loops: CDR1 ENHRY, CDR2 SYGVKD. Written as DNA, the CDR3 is TGTGCCATCAGTCTGGGTCAGCTTCAAGAGACCCAGTACTTC. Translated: CAISLGQLQETQYF.

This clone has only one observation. The chain's CDR3 is CASSQDPPGQGRSPLHF. Written as DNA, the CDR3 is TGCGCCAGCAGCCAAGATCCCCCGGGACAGGGACGATCACCCCTCCACTTT. The rearrangement uses TRBV4-1 and TRBJ1-6; TRBD1 aligns across 9 bases. The ends lost 0 bases at V and 10 bases at J; junction bases unmatched: 10. Per germline, CDR1 MGHRA and CDR2 YSYEKL. CDR3 size: 17 residues.

CDR3 region: CATSAGWGDTEAFF. The CDR3 DNA is TGTGCCACCAGCGCAGGATGGGGGGACACTGAAGCTTTCTTT. The chain has TRBV15 and TRBJ1-1; the D gene is possibly TRBD1 (5 bases). This CDR3 is 14 amino acids long. Germline V gene sequence: CDR1 LNHNV, CDR2 YYDKDF (reference sequence). The V end lost 5 bases, the J end lost 3 bases, and 13 bases lay between the germline ends.